The 27 T cell receptor beta chains below come from one sample, sequenced in a study of blood T cell repertoires in COVID-19. Profiled with immunoSEQ multiplex PCR; TCRdb holds only in-frame clones, not every one. The sample lists 290,000 or so clones; more than 75% were seen once. Sequencing was done on a sample of peripheral blood. The receptor source for this set is a man aged 65-85 years with acute or convalescent COVID-19.

The chain is built from TRBV5-5 and TRBJ2-2, with 8 bases aligning to TRBD1. CDR3 length equals 15 residues. V was pared by 3 bases and J by 1 base, with 2 bases of the junction left unmatched. Germline V gene sequence: CDR1 SGHKS, CDR2 YYEKEE (reference sequence). The CDR3 loop reads CASSSGQVNTGELFF. CDR3 nucleotide sequence: TGTGCCAGCAGCTCGGGACAGGTGAACACCGGGGAGCTGTTTTTT.

J is TRBJ2-3 and V is TRBV10-1; maybe TRBD2 (6 bases). The ends were cut back, 3 bases at V and 0 bases at J, with 13 bases in the middle. The CDR3 totals 16 residues. In germline, CDR1 is WNHNN, CDR2 SYGVQD (reference sequence). CDR3 in DNA: TGCGCCAGCAGTGACGGGGGAAACGTTAGCACAGATACGCAGTATTTT. Its translation is CASSDGGNVSTDTQYF.

The CDR3 protein is CASQGQVHQPQHF. Here the CDR3 DNA reads TGTGCCAGCCAAGGACAGGTTCATCAGCCCCAGCATTTT. The gene calls are TRBV19 and TRBJ1-5; TRBD1 matches at 7 bases. Per the germline V gene, CDR1 is LNHDA and CDR2 is SQIVND (reference sequence). V lost 9 bases to trimming and J lost 5 bases; unmatched junction nucleotides: 7. This CDR3 contains 13 residues.

V gene TRBV19 combines with J gene TRBJ2-5, with TRBD2 identical over 12 bases. Per germline, CDR1 LNHDA and CDR2 SQIVND (reference sequence). Losses at the gene ends were 1 base for V and 4 bases for J; bases not matched to a gene: 7. The CDR3 consists of 17 residues. The CDR3 nucleotides are TGTGCCAGTAGTATAGGTCTAGCGGGAGGGAGTCGAGAGACCCAGTACTTC. This codes for CASSIGLAGGSRETQYF. Complete variable domain (other parts from reference TRBV19 and TRBJ2-5): DGGITQSPKYLFRKEGQNVTLSCEQNLNHDAMYWYRQDPGQGLRLIYYSQIVNDFQKGDIAEGYSVSREKKESFPLTVTSAQKNPTAFYLCASSIGLAGGSRETQYFGPGTRLLVL.

V is TRBV7-6 and J is TRBJ2-3; 8 bases line up with TRBD1. Germline CDR1 and CDR2: SGHVS and FNYEAQ. The junction had 15 bases not matched to a gene; V was cut back by 5 bases and J by 8 bases. This CDR3 spans 16 amino acids. The chain's CDR3 is CASSPLTGVAGGTQYF. As DNA, the CDR3 is TGTGCCAGCAGCCCGCTGACAGGGGTTGCAGGGGGTACGCAGTATTTT.

The J gene is TRBJ2-5, the V gene TRBV15; 8 nucleotides align to TRBD1. Germline V gene lookup returns CDR1 LNHNV and CDR2 YYDKDF (reference sequence). The V gene end was trimmed by 3 bases and the J gene end by 3 bases; junction bases not matched to a gene: 6. There are 15 residues in the CDR3. The CDR3 sequence: CATSRPGQGKETQYF. The CDR3 DNA reads TGTGCCACCAGCAGGCCAGGACAGGGTAAAGAGACCCAGTACTTC.

The CDR3 bases are TGTGCCAGCAGCCACCAATTCCAGGGGGCGCTGGGCTACACCTTC. It encodes CASSHQFQGALGYTF. This rearrangement joins TRBV28 to TRBJ1-2; 8 bases are shared with TRBD1. CDR3 length equals 15 residues. V lost 6 bases, J lost 8 bases, and 14 bases stayed unmatched. Germline V gene sequence: CDR1 MDHEN, CDR2 SYDVKM.

The rearrangement joins TRBV5-1 to TRBJ1-1; D gene unclear. This CDR3 contains 15 residues. Germline V lookup: CDR1 SGHRS, CDR2 YFSETQ. Trimming pared 1 base from V and 1 base from J, leaving 11 bases between. The CDR3 DNA reads TGCGCCAGCAGCTTGATGGACTCTTGGAACACTGAAGCTTTCTTT. Translated: CASSLMDSWNTEAFF.

The CDR3 nucleotides are TGTGCCAGCAGCAGGAACAGGGCAAACACCGGGGAGCTGTTTTTT. This codes for CASSRNRANTGELFF. This chain links TRBV5-5 with TRBJ2-2; tentatively, D is TRBD1 (6 bases). The V end was cut by 4 bases, the J end by 2 bases, with 12 bases between. CDR1 and CDR2 (germline): SGHKS, YYEKEE (reference sequence). The CDR3 loop spans 15 amino acids.

The rearrangement links TRBV9 to TRBJ1-2, with 7 bases that match TRBD1. The CDR3 extends over 16 amino acids. V lost 0 bases, J lost 7 bases, and 12 bases stayed unmatched. Germline V CDR1 and CDR2: SGDLS, YYNGEE. The DNA for the CDR3 is TGTGCCAGCAGCGTAGGTTCCTTTACAGGGGAAAGTGGCTACACCTTC. Protein product: CASSVGSFTGESGYTF.

The V and J genes are TRBV7-6 and TRBJ2-5, with 10 bases fitting TRBD2. V lost 4 bases, J lost 2 bases, and 10 bases stayed unmatched. The CDR3 has 17 amino acids. Germline V CDR1 and CDR2: SGHVS, FNYEAQ. CDR3 sequence (DNA): TGTGCCAGCAGCTCCCGCATAGCGGGGGGAAAACAAGAGACCCAGTACTTC. Translation gives CASSSRIAGGKQETQYF.

The rearrangement uses TRBV9 and TRBJ2-3, with a weak D call TRBD2 (5 bases). Germline V lookup: CDR1 SGDLS, CDR2 YYNGEE. This CDR3 spans 17 amino acids. V lost 0 bases and J 6 bases, leaving 20 bases between the germline ends. DNA for the CDR3: TGTGCCAGCAGCGTAGGATCTAGCCCCAATACACCGGATACGCAGTATTTT. Protein sequence: CASSVGSSPNTPDTQYF.

The chain employs TRBV20-1 and TRBJ1-1, with D perhaps TRBD1 (6 bases). Germline CDR1 is DFQATT and CDR2 is SNEGSKA (reference sequence). Trimming pared 3 bases from V and 3 bases from J, leaving 17 bases between. The CDR3 has 15 amino acids. This CDR3 reads CSASGGRGKDTEAFF. The CDR3 DNA sequence: TGCAGTGCTAGTGGAGGCAGGGGAAAGGACACTGAAGCTTTCTTT.

The chain is built from TRBV5-4 and TRBJ2-1, with 8 bases lining up with TRBD2. With V trimmed by 4 bases and J by 2 bases, 5 bases remained unmatched. CDR1 SGHNT and CDR2 YYREEE come from the germline V gene (reference sequence). The CDR3 loop spans 15 amino acids. CDR3 sequence: CASSPLAGPYNEQFF. The CDR3 DNA follows: TGTGCCAGCAGCCCCTTAGCGGGGCCCTACAATGAGCAGTTCTTC.

The rearrangement links TRBV2 to TRBJ2-1; 10 bases map to TRBD1. The CDR3 loop spans 13 amino acids. V was pared by 6 bases and J by 7 bases, with 3 bases of the junction left unmatched. CDR1 and CDR2 (germline): SNHLY, FYNNEI. CDR3: CASRADRGNEQFF. The CDR3 DNA reads as TGTGCCAGCAGGGCGGACAGGGGGAATGAGCAGTTCTTC.

The chain uses TRBV4-3 and TRBJ1-2, with a possible D match to TRBD1 (5 bases). Trimming stripped 3 bases from V and 6 bases from J, with 11 bases between. Germline loops: CDR1 LGHNA, CDR2 YSLEER. The CDR3 sequence is 13 residues long. The CDR3 DNA reads as TGCGCCAGCAGCCAGCTAGAGACAGATGGCTACACCTTC. Its translation: CASSQLETDGYTF.

CDR3 residues: CAGGVNTEAFF. The CDR3 nucleotides are TGTGCCGGGGGGGTGAACACTGAAGCTTTCTTT. This chain uses TRBV6-5 with TRBJ1-1, with D tentatively TRBD1 (5 bases). Germline V gives CDR1 MNHEY, CDR2 SVGAGI. The CDR3 sequence is 11 residues long. Trimming pared 11 bases from V and 0 bases from J, leaving 7 bases between.

To note about this clone: An end of the junction does not agree with germline; a read error may underlie this. J is TRBJ2-3 and V is TRBV7-2, with 10 bases aligning to TRBD2. CDR1 and CDR2 from the germline V gene are SGHTA and FQGNSA. CDR3 size: 13 residues. CDR3 sequence reads: CASSTSLAGAPFF. For the CDR3, the DNA is TGTGCCAGCAGTACTTCCCTAGCGGGAGCCCCGTTTTTT.

This chain connects TRBV24-1 to TRBJ2-3; D gene ambiguous. From germline, CDR1 is KGHDR and CDR2 SFDVKD. The CDR3 length is 14 residues. Trimming took 6 bases from V and 0 from J, leaving 9 bases between them. DNA for the CDR3: TGTGCCACCAGTCCTCCGGGTAGCACAGATACGCAGTATTTT. Amino acids: CATSPPGSTDTQYF.

The chain combines TRBV5-4 with TRBJ2-1; perhaps TRBD2 as D (7 bases). The CDR3 has 15 amino acids. Germline loops: CDR1 SGHNT, CDR2 YYREEE (reference sequence). V lost 4 bases and J 2 bases, leaving 13 bases between the germline ends. The chain's CDR3 is CASSLKGGAYNEQFF. The CDR3 DNA sequence: TGTGCCAGCAGCCTTAAGGGGGGGGCCTACAATGAGCAGTTCTTC.

The V call is TRBV6-5, the J call TRBJ2-5, with D possibly TRBD1 on 6 matching bases. This CDR3 spans 14 amino acids. Deletions cut 3 bases from V and 5 bases from J, with 13 bases between. CDR1 and CDR2 (germline): MNHEY, SVGAGI. The CDR3 region has the DNA TGTGCCAGCAGTTATAGTTTTCAGGGGGAGACCCAGTACTTC. This translates into CASSYSFQGETQYF.

The V call is TRBV7-3, the J call TRBJ1-6; TRBD1 agrees at 8 bases. This CDR3 has 15 amino acids. Germline values: CDR1 SGHTA, CDR2 FQGTGA. Trimming removed 5 bases from V and 3 bases from J; junction bases left unmatched: 3. DNA of the CDR3: TGTGCCAGCAGCATGACAGGGGACTATAATTCACCCCTCCACTTT. Translated, it gives CASSMTGDYNSPLHF.

This clone was seen a few times. The J gene is TRBJ1-1, the V gene TRBV11-2; 7 bases are shared with TRBD1. This CDR3 is 17 amino acids long. CDR1 SGHAT and CDR2 FQNNGV come from the germline V gene. V dropped 3 bases and J dropped 2; count of bases not matched to a gene: 12. The CDR3 DNA reads as TGTGCCAGCAGCTTTTTTACCGGGACAGCTGTTAACACTGAAGCTTTCTTT. It yields the protein CASSFFTGTAVNTEAFF.

J is TRBJ2-1 and V is TRBV2, with 13 bases fitting TRBD2. Unmatched junction bases numbered 10, after V lost 6 bases and J lost 8 bases. Germline lookup yields CDR1 SNHLY and CDR2 FYNNEI. CDR3 size: 16 residues. The CDR3 sequence is CASSARTSGSLDEQFF. The CDR3 region has the DNA TGTGCCAGCAGCGCCAGGACTAGCGGGAGTTTGGATGAGCAGTTCTTC.

This chain connects TRBV6-5 to TRBJ1-4; D may be TRBD1 (6 bases). The CDR3 contains 15 residues. The germline V gene has CDR1 MNHEY and CDR2 SVGAGI. V was clipped by 6 bases and J by 0 bases, with 11 bases between them. DNA for the CDR3: TGTGCCAGCAGCCGGGGGGCCGCAACTAATGAAAAACTGTTTTTT. Encoded protein: CASSRGAATNEKLFF.

The rearrangement joins TRBV27 to TRBJ1-6; 7 bases agree with TRBD1. With 5 bases clipped from V and 2 bases from J, the junction kept 9 bases outside the gene matches. The CDR3 extends over 17 amino acids. Germline CDR1 reads MNHEY; CDR2 reads SMNVEV (reference sequence). The CDR3 nucleotides read TGTGCCAGCAGTCCGGATCCCGGGACAGCCTATAATTCACCCCTCCACTTT. It translates to CASSPDPGTAYNSPLHF.

The chain combines TRBV9 with TRBJ1-6, with D possibly being TRBD1 (5 bases). There are 15 residues in the CDR3. V was cut by 0 bases and J by 7 bases, with 11 bases left in between. The V gene's germline CDR1 is SGDLS and CDR2 YYNGEE. The chain's CDR3 is CASSVVGQINSPLHF. CDR3 nucleotides: TGTGCCAGCAGCGTAGTGGGGCAGATCAATTCACCCCTCCACTTT.